What follows are 32 T cell receptor beta chains derived from one specimen sequenced in a study of blood T cell repertoires in COVID-19. Generated by immunoSEQ multiplex PCR, the TCRdb table keeps only in-frame clones and is missing some. The sample carries about 300,000 clones, around 86% recorded once. Specimen: peripheral blood. The receptor set was obtained from a man between 70 and 80 years old with acute or convalescent COVID-19.

The chain carries TRBV2 and TRBJ2-7; 7 bases line up with TRBD1. Germline V lookup: CDR1 SNHLY, CDR2 FYNNEI. This CDR3 spans 15 amino acids. CDR3: CAVGSGGTVSYEQYF. In DNA form, the CDR3 reads TGTGCGGTCGGAAGTGGTGGGACAGTCTCCTACGAGCAGTACTTC. Complete variable domain (other parts from reference TRBV2 and TRBJ2-7): EPEVTQTPSHQVTQMGQEVILRCVPISNHLYFYWYRQILGQKVEFLVSFYNNEISEKSEIFDDQFSVERPDGSNFTLKIRSTKLEDSAMYFCAVGSGGTVSYEQYFGPGTRLTVT.

V usage is TRBV28 and J usage is TRBJ1-2, with 12 bases identical to TRBD1. This CDR3 has 15 residues. Germline V gene sequence: CDR1 MDHEN, CDR2 SYDVKM. J was trimmed by 7 bases and V by 4 bases; bases with no gene match: 7. Here the CDR3 reads CASSSGQGASGGYTF. The CDR3 DNA is TGTGCCAGCAGTTCGGGACAGGGGGCTTCTGGTGGCTACACCTTC.

This clone was seen a few times. V usage is TRBV29-1 and J usage is TRBJ1-1, with D perhaps matching TRBD1 (5 bases). Per the germline V gene, CDR1 is SQVTM and CDR2 is ANQGSEA. The CDR3 has 14 amino acids. V was pared by 3 bases and J by 2 bases, with 13 bases between. DNA for the CDR3: TGCAGCGTTGACGGCCAGGGTGTAAACACTGAAGCTTTCTTT. Amino acids: CSVDGQGVNTEAFF.

V and J are TRBV9 and TRBJ2-1; tentative D call: TRBD2 (5 bases). CDR3 size: 13 residues. Germline V lookup: CDR1 SGDLS, CDR2 YYNGEE. Deletions cut 4 bases from V and 4 bases from J, with 9 bases between. CDR3 DNA: TGTGCCAGCAGCCCGGACTGGTACAATGAGCAGTTCTTC. Protein product: CASSPDWYNEQFF. The whole variable domain, remainder taken from reference TRBV9 and TRBJ2-1, is DSGVTQTPKHLITATGQRVTLRCSPRSGDLSVYWYQQSLDQGLQFLIQYYNGEERAKGNILERFSAQQFPDLHSELNLSSLELGDSALYFCASSPDWYNEQFFGPGTRLTVL.

The CDR3 here is CATSDSGDPYGYTF. The CDR3, as DNA: TGTGCCACCAGTGATTCGGGTGACCCCTATGGCTACACCTTC. The chain links TRBV24-1 to TRBJ1-2; no definite D call. Germline CDR1 reads KGHDR; CDR2 reads SFDVKD. CDR3 size: 14 residues. Trimming stripped 2 bases from V and 4 bases from J, with 10 bases between.

The rearrangement joins TRBV5-4 to TRBJ1-3; TRBD1 aligns across 7 bases. CDR1 SGHNT and CDR2 YYREEE come from the germline V gene (reference sequence). CDR3 length: 17 amino acids. The V gene end was trimmed by 0 bases and the J gene end by 3 bases; junction bases not matched to a gene: 9. In DNA form, the CDR3 reads TGTGCCAGCAGCTTGGCCCAGGAGGGGGCAGTTGGAAACACCATATATTTT. It yields the protein CASSLAQEGAVGNTIYF. Combining the CDR3 with reference TRBV5-4 and TRBJ1-3 gives the whole variable domain ETGVTQSPTHLIKTRGQQVTLRCSSQSGHNTVSWYQQALGQGPQFIFQYYREEENGRGNFPPRFSGLQFPNYSSELNVNALELDDSALYLCASSLAQEGAVGNTIYFGEGSWLTVV.

V usage is TRBV28 and J usage is TRBJ1-2, with D perhaps TRBD1 (5 bases). V dropped 4 bases and J dropped 4 bases, with 16 bases sitting between them. The CDR3 has 15 residues. Germline V gene lookup returns CDR1 MDHEN and CDR2 SYDVKM. CDR3 region: CASSSPSRGTYGYTF. Written as DNA, the CDR3 is TGTGCCAGCAGTTCCCCCTCAAGGGGAACCTATGGCTACACCTTC.

This clone was detected many times. The rearrangement links TRBV7-9 to TRBJ1-1; 10 bases are a match to TRBD1. CDR1 SEHNR and CDR2 FQNEAQ come from the germline V gene (reference sequence). The V gene end was trimmed by 2 bases and the J gene end by 8 bases; junction bases not matched to a gene: 8. The CDR3 contains 15 residues. CDR3 in amino acids: CASSLPGQGHPEAFF. Here the CDR3 DNA reads TGTGCCAGCAGCTTACCGGGACAGGGGCATCCGGAAGCTTTCTTT.

A single count supports this clone. The rearrangement links TRBV4-3 to TRBJ1-4; 12 nucleotides line up with TRBD1. Germline CDR1 is LGHNA and CDR2 is YSLEER. Trimming cost V 4 bases and J 8 bases; bases outside gene matches: 8. This CDR3 is 16 amino acids long. CDR3 in amino acids: CASSLQGTGGFEKLFF. In DNA, the CDR3 is TGCGCCAGCAGCCTACAAGGGACAGGGGGCTTCGAAAAACTGTTTTTT.

This chain connects TRBV20-1 to TRBJ1-1; D is possibly TRBD1 (5 bases). The germline CDR1 and CDR2 sequences are DFQATT and SNEGSKA (reference sequence). CDR3 length: 14 amino acids. Trimming took 3 bases from V and 4 from J, leaving 15 bases between them. The CDR3 reads CSASSTGSGTEAFF. CDR3 DNA sequence: TGCAGTGCTAGTAGCACAGGCTCGGGCACTGAAGCTTTCTTT.

The V gene is TRBV2, the J gene TRBJ2-7; 7 positions agree with TRBD2. The CDR3 length is 14 residues. V dropped 1 base and J dropped 2; count of bases not matched to a gene: 2. Germline CDR1 reads SNHLY; CDR2 reads FYNNEI. The CDR3 region is CASSEVLAAYEQYF. In DNA form, the CDR3 reads TGTGCCAGCAGTGAAGTTCTAGCGGCCTACGAGCAGTACTTC.

The chain recombines TRBV10-3 with TRBJ2-5, with no clear D. The V end was cut by 0 bases, the J end by 5 bases, with 4 bases between. The CDR3 is 12 residues long. Germline V lookup: CDR1 ENHRY, CDR2 SYGVKD. The CDR3: CAISESRETQYF. The CDR3 nucleotides are TGTGCCATCAGTGAGTCGAGGGAGACCCAGTACTTC.

The genes are TRBV5-1 and TRBJ2-1; D may be TRBD1 (5 bases). This CDR3 region has 15 residues. With 1 base removed from V and 0 bases from J, the gap between germline ends came to 8 bases. CDR1 and CDR2 from the germline V gene are SGHRS and YFSETQ. The CDR3 DNA follows: TGCGCCAGCAGCTTGCGACAGACCTCCTACAATGAGCAGTTCTTC. This codes for CASSLRQTSYNEQFF. Based on the CDR3 plus reference TRBV5-1 and TRBJ2-1, the full variable domain is KAGVTQTPRYLIKTRGQQVTLSCSPISGHRSVSWYQQTPGQGLQFLFEYFSETQRNKGNFPGRFSGRQFSNSRSEMNVSTLELGDSALYLCASSLRQTSYNEQFFGPGTRLTVL.

The count of this clone is one. The chain has TRBV5-4 and TRBJ1-5; 8 nucleotides align to TRBD1. V lost 4 bases, J lost 4 bases, and 10 bases stayed unmatched. Germline V gene data show CDR1 as SGHNT and CDR2 as YYREEE (reference sequence). This CDR3 is 16 amino acids long. In nucleotides, the CDR3 is TGTGCCAGCAGCAAGGAACCGGGACAGGCAAATCAGCCCCAGCATTTT. As protein: CASSKEPGQANQPQHF.

J is TRBJ2-3 and V is TRBV28; 7 nucleotides match TRBD1. V shed 3 bases and J 1 base; nucleotides not matched to a gene: 10. The germline CDR1 and CDR2 sequences are MDHEN and SYDVKM. The CDR3 has 17 amino acids. CDR3 sequence: CASSFPPGQARTDTQYF. The DNA of the CDR3 is TGTGCCAGCAGTTTTCCCCCCGGACAGGCTCGCACAGATACGCAGTATTTT.

V and J are TRBV15 and TRBJ2-7; TRBD2 is a possible D gene (5 bases). Trimming cost V 1 base and J 4 bases, with 20 bases left between them. CDR1 is LNHNV, CDR2 YYDKDF, per germline (reference sequence). The CDR3 runs 17 residues. CDR3 residues: CATSRAEKAERRYEQYF. The CDR3 DNA is TGTGCCACCAGCAGAGCAGAAAAAGCGGAACGTCGGTACGAGCAGTACTTC.

The rearrangement joins TRBV5-1 to TRBJ2-2, with a weak D call TRBD2 (5 bases). With 2 bases removed from V and 0 bases from J, the gap between germline ends came to 8 bases. Germline-derived CDR1 and CDR2 are SGHRS and YFSETQ. The CDR3 has 15 amino acids. CDR3 sequence reads: CASSFDGTNTGELFF. CDR3 bases: TGCGCCAGCAGCTTCGACGGGACGAACACCGGGGAGCTGTTTTTT.

This sequence joins TRBV5-5 and TRBJ2-3; possibly TRBD1 for D (5 bases). Between the trimmed V and J ends, which lost 1 base and 5 bases, there was a span of 14 bases. Germline V lookup: CDR1 SGHKS, CDR2 YYEKEE (reference sequence). The CDR3 has 15 amino acids. The DNA of the CDR3 is TGTGCCAGCAGCTTGACTCGGACAACGCTAGATACGCAGTATTTT. This encodes CASSLTRTTLDTQYF.

The rearrangement joins TRBV19 to TRBJ2-7; D perhaps matches TRBD1 (6 bases). The CDR3 spans 13 residues. V was cut by 5 bases and J by 3 bases, with 11 bases left in between. Germline assignment: CDR1 LNHDA and CDR2 SQIVND (reference sequence). CDR3 sequence: CASSPARGYEQYF. CDR3 coding DNA: TGTGCCAGTAGTCCGGCCAGGGGCTACGAGCAGTACTTC.

The V and J genes are TRBV7-2 and TRBJ2-5; 8 bases agree with TRBD2. With V trimmed by 4 bases and J by 7 bases, 8 bases remained unmatched. Per the germline V gene, CDR1 is SGHTA and CDR2 is FQGNSA. This CDR3 contains 14 residues. The CDR3 DNA follows: TGTGCCAGCAGCTCCTCGGGGGGGCCAGGGACCCAGTACTTC. Encoded protein: CASSSSGGPGTQYF.

The V gene is TRBV7-2, the J gene TRBJ1-1, with D uncertain. Trimming removed 8 bases from V and 4 bases from J, with 14 bases in between. Germline V gives CDR1 SGHTA, CDR2 FQGNSA. The CDR3 sequence is 13 residues long. In DNA, the CDR3 is TGTGCCAGCGTTCGGGTTTCGAGCACTGAAGCTTTCTTT. It yields the protein CASVRVSSTEAFF.

The chain recombines TRBV3-1 (or the pseudogene TRBV3-2) with TRBJ2-3, with D possibly being TRBD2 (5 bases). CDR1 LGHDT and CDR2 YNNKEL come from the germline V gene (reference sequence). V lost 4 bases, J lost 8 bases, and 19 bases lay in between. The CDR3 consists of 15 residues. CDR3 in DNA: TGTGCCAGCAGCCCGCGGGCCTACGGCTCGGTTACGCAGTATTTT. Amino acids: CASSPRAYGSVTQYF.

A few counts support this clone. The chain employs TRBV19 and TRBJ1-5; D gene unclear. From germline, CDR1 is LNHDA and CDR2 SQIVND (reference sequence). The CDR3 has 15 amino acids. V lost 6 bases and J 0 bases, leaving 12 bases between the germline ends. The CDR3 DNA follows: TGTGCCAGTAGCAGCGATGGGTATAGCAATCAGCCCCAGCATTTT. Translation: CASSSDGYSNQPQHF.

V usage is TRBV28 and J usage is TRBJ2-7; TRBD1 matches at 7 bases. J gave up 9 bases and V 3 bases, and 5 bases lay outside the gene matches. The V gene's germline CDR1 is MDHEN and CDR2 SYDVKM. CDR3 size: 12 residues. CDR3 sequence (DNA): TGTGCCAGCAGTTTGCTGGACAGGACGCAGTACTTC. It is translated as CASSLLDRTQYF.

The CDR3 sequence: CASSPRLASGELFF. Written as DNA, the CDR3 is TGTGCCAGCAGCCCCAGACTAGCCTCCGGGGAGCTGTTTTTT. The chain couples TRBV14 to TRBJ2-2; 7 bases agree with TRBD2. The germline V gene has CDR1 SGHDN and CDR2 FVKESK. The CDR3 runs 14 residues. The ends lost 4 bases at V and 6 bases at J; junction bases unmatched: 5.

This clone showed up just once. The V gene is TRBV28, the J gene TRBJ1-6; 9 bases line up with TRBD1. Germline values: CDR1 MDHEN, CDR2 SYDVKM. The trim removed 4 bases at V and 7 bases at J, leaving 5 bases unmatched. CDR3 length: 15 amino acids. This CDR3 reads CASSSLGQGNSPLHF. CDR3 DNA: TGTGCCAGCAGTTCCCTGGGACAGGGCAATTCACCCCTCCACTTT.

This clone was observed a few times. The V call is TRBV28, the J call TRBJ2-5, with D uncertain. The CDR3 totals 14 residues. V shed 1 base and J shed 2 bases, with 8 bases lying between them. Germline V lookup: CDR1 MDHEN, CDR2 SYDVKM. The CDR3 loop reads CASSLSHSQETQYF. CDR3 sequence (DNA): TGTGCCAGCAGTTTATCGCACAGTCAAGAGACCCAGTACTTC.

The rearrangement links TRBV3-1 (or the pseudogene TRBV3-2) to TRBJ2-7; 12 nucleotides align to TRBD1. Germline CDR1 is LGHDT and CDR2 is YNNKEL (reference sequence). V shed 1 base and J 7 bases; nucleotides not matched to a gene: 8. CDR3 length: 16 amino acids. CDR3 residues: CASSQVSGQGAREQYF. In DNA form, the CDR3 reads TGTGCCAGCAGCCAAGTGTCGGGACAGGGGGCTCGGGAGCAGTACTTC.

This chain joins TRBV9 and TRBJ2-3; D not resolved. The CDR3 contains 13 residues. V lost 0 bases to trimming and J lost 10 bases, with 12 bases between them. Per germline, CDR1 SGDLS and CDR2 YYNGEE. In nucleotides, the CDR3 is TGTGCCAGCAGCGTAGGACTCGCTCGTGCGCAGTATTTT. As protein: CASSVGLARAQYF.

The chain combines TRBV18 with TRBJ1-1, with 9 bases identical to TRBD1. V lost 0 bases, J lost 9 bases, and 2 bases stayed unmatched. The V gene's germline CDR1 is KGHSH and CDR2 LQKENI. This CDR3 comprises 13 residues. This chain's CDR3 is CASSPPGTGKAFF. In nucleotides, the CDR3 is TGTGCCAGCTCACCACCCGGGACAGGGAAAGCTTTCTTT.

The chain combines TRBV28 with TRBJ2-7, with 7 bases matching TRBD1. V was pared by 6 bases and J by 3 bases, with 14 bases of the junction left unmatched. This CDR3 is 16 amino acids long. Germline lookup yields CDR1 MDHEN and CDR2 SYDVKM. CDR3 coding DNA: TGTGCCAGCAGCCCCGATTCCGGGACAGATAACTACGAGCAGTACTTC. Translated, it gives CASSPDSGTDNYEQYF. Variable domain in full (rest from reference TRBV28 and TRBJ2-7): DVKVTQSSRYLVKRTGEKVFLECVQDMDHENMFWYRQDPGLGLRLIYFSYDVKMKEKGDIPEGYSVSREKKERFSLILESASTNQTSMYLCASSPDSGTDNYEQYFGPGTRLTVT.

This rearrangement joins TRBV6-4 to TRBJ2-3; 12 positions agree with TRBD2. V gave up 4 bases and J gave up 6 bases; unmatched junction bases: 5. Germline V CDR1 and CDR2: MRHNA, SNTAGT. The CDR3 is 15 residues long. The CDR3: CASSASGGAYDTQYF. The CDR3 DNA follows: TGTGCCAGCAGTGCTAGCGGGGGGGCTTATGATACGCAGTATTTT.